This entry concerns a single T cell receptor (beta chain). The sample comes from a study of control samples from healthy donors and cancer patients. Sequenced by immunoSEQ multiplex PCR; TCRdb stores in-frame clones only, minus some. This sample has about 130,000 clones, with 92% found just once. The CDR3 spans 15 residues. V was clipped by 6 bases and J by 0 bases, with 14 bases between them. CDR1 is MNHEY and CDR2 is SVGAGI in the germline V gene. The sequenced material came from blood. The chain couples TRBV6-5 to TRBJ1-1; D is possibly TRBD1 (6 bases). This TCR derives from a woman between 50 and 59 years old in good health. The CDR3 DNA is TGTGCCAGCAGACTACAGGGCGCCCTGAACACTGAAGCTTTCTTT. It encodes CASRLQGALNTEAFF.